This T cell receptor (beta chain) was sequenced during a study of OX40 agonist ivuxolimab in advanced cancers. Study context: The drug used for patients, ivuxolimab, was an agonistic anti-OX40 (CD134) antibody.

Study results and limitations: CD4+ T cells averaged fewer expanded clones than CD8+ T cells.

A note on this clone: Its specificity is unknown.

TCRdb's table, derived via immunoSEQ multiplex PCR, lists solely in-frame clones and lacks some. The data show some 19,000 clones, about 77% seen once. This CDR3 is 18 amino acids long. The V and J genes are TRBV5-2 and TRBJ2-6; the D call TRBD1 from the table was never checked on the DNA. TRBV5-2 is tagged as a pseudogene. This specimen consisted of CD4+ or CD8+ T cells sorted from blood, obtained in a trial of the OX40 agonist ivuxolimab. The source is an adult with an advanced solid tumor such as melanoma, head and neck, liver or kidney cancer. CDR3 region: CANNRGGEYTKPGQRPDF. DNA of the CDR3: TGTGCCAACAACAGAGGGGGAGAGTACACAAAGCCGGGCCAACGTCCTGACTTC.